These T cell receptor beta chains were read from a single sample in a study of T-cell reconstitution after alpha-beta-depleted transplantation in children. TCRdb ran MiXCR on the PCR reads and lists one entry per CDR3 protein. In the table there are hundreds of thousands of distinct CDR3 sequences, 10% to 15% of which are singletons. The specimen comprised PBMCs, mostly from graft donor cells, sampled 360 days after TCRalphabeta/CD19-depleted stem cell transplant. The receptors originated from a male patient under 18 who had a stem cell transplant for acute myeloid leukemia, so the T cells may come from the graft donor. Both conserved end residues are part of each CDR3. The D gene is left open where the match is weak. Clone sizes are given selectively: once, few, many, or a class where the clone is expanded.

clone size	V gene	D gene	J gene	CDR3 length	CDR3 protein	CDR3 DNA
many	TRBV28	.	TRBJ2-7	16	CASSPSAQPYIYEQYF	TGTGCCAGCAGTCCCTCGGCCCAGCCTTACATATACGAGCAGTACTTC
.	TRBV7-2	TRBD1	TRBJ2-7	15	CASSFHRGRRYEQYF	TGTGCCAGCAGCTTCCACAGGGGGCGCAGATACGAGCAGTACTTC
few	TRBV4-3	TRBD1	TRBJ1-4	17	CASSPRGDRGGSEKLFF	TGCGCCAGCAGCCCTCGGGGGGACAGGGGGGGATCTGAAAAACTGTTTTTT
.	TRBV12-3/TRBV12-4	TRBD1	TRBJ2-7	16	CASSSADRYFTYEQYF	TGTGCCAGCAGTTCAGCGGACAGGTACTTCACCTACGAGCAGTACTTC
few	TRBV27	.	TRBJ2-5	17	CASSFWGNRFYQETQYF	TGTGCCAGCAGTTTTTGGGGGAACAGGTTTTACCAAGAGACCCAGTACTTC
few	TRBV4-3	.	TRBJ2-3	15	CASSQDRRGPDTQYF	TGCGCCAGCAGCCAAGATCGCAGGGGTCCAGATACGCAGTATTTT
.	TRBV7-2	.	TRBJ2-7	15	CASSLDPGHDYEQYF	TGTGCCAGCAGCTTAGACCCAGGCCATGACTACGAGCAGTACTTC
.	TRBV12-5	.	TRBJ2-1	14	CASGLGGRYNEQFF	TGTGCTAGTGGTTTAGGGGGTAGGTACAATGAGCAGTTCTTC
few	TRBV29-1	TRBD2	TRBJ2-6	17	CSAYGLAGTSGANVLTF	TGCAGCGCCTACGGACTAGCGGGAACCTCTGGGGCCAACGTCCTGACTTTC
few	TRBV4-3	.	TRBJ2-7	17	CASSQEVPYAGPYEQYF	TGCGCCAGCAGCCAAGAGGTCCCATACGCAGGGCCCTACGAGCAGTACTTC
few	TRBV3-1	.	TRBJ1-5	15	CASSLRAGSNQPQHF	TGTGCCAGCAGCCTCCGGGCAGGGAGCAATCAGCCCCAGCATTTT
few	TRBV20-1	.	TRBJ2-7	13	CSARTSLSYEQYF	TGCAGTGCTCGGACTTCTCTCTCCTACGAGCAGTACTTC
once	TRBV18	TRBD1	TRBJ2-7	15	CASSPRTGVEYEQYF	TGTGCCAGCTCACCGAGGACAGGGGTGGAGTACGAGCAGTACTTC
few	TRBV28	TRBD2	TRBJ2-5	17	CASSSLTSGGFQETQYF	TGTGCCAGCAGTTCGCTTACTAGCGGGGGATTCCAAGAGACCCAGTACTTC
.	TRBV4-3	TRBD2	TRBJ2-5	16	CASSQDWGGRLETQYF	TGCGCCAGCAGCCAAGATTGGGGGGGGAGATTGGAGACCCAGTACTTC
.	TRBV14	TRBD2	TRBJ2-1	15	CASSHQRGIYNEQFF	TGTGCCAGCAGCCACCAGCGGGGGATATACAATGAGCAGTTCTTC
few	TRBV20-1	.	TRBJ2-7	13	CSVIPQGPYEQYF	TGCAGTGTCATACCGCAGGGGCCCTACGAGCAGTACTTC
.	TRBV6-2/TRBV6-3	.	TRBJ2-7	15	CASSAPGTRTYEQYF	TGTGCCAGCAGTGCACCCGGGACACGAACCTACGAGCAGTACTTC
few	TRBV28	TRBD1	TRBJ1-5	16	CASSHRTGTSNQPQHF	TGTGCCAGCAGTCACAGGACAGGGACTAGCAATCAGCCCCAGCATTTT
few	TRBV6-1	TRBD2	TRBJ2-7	16	CASRHYGTSGSYEQYF	TGTGCCAGCAGACACTACGGGACTAGCGGGTCCTACGAGCAGTACTTC
.	TRBV5-1	TRBD1	TRBJ2-4	14	CASSSGQGGDIQYF	TGCGCCAGCAGCTCCGGACAGGGTGGGGACATTCAGTACTTC
.	TRBV24-1	.	TRBJ2-5	15	CATSEFRAYQETQYF	TGTGCCACCAGTGAATTTCGGGCGTACCAAGAGACCCAGTACTTC
.	TRBV29-1	.	TRBJ2-1	14	CSVEEESAYNEQFF	TGCAGCGTTGAGGAAGAGTCGGCCTACAATGAGCAGTTCTTC
few	TRBV11-2	TRBD2	TRBJ2-3	14	CASSLDLAVDTQYF	TGTGCCAGCAGCTTAGATCTAGCGGTAGATACGCAGTATTTT
.	TRBV28	.	TRBJ2-7	18	CASSFSPPGLRGIYEQYF	TGTGCCAGCAGTTTCTCCCCTCCAGGGCTAAGGGGCATCTACGAGCAGTACTTC
.	TRBV7-9	TRBD2	TRBJ2-2	15	CASSLLAGGHGELFF	TGTGCCAGCAGCTTGCTAGCGGGAGGGCACGGGGAGCTGTTTTTT
few	TRBV28	.	TRBJ2-3	13	CASLGSRADTQYF	TGTGCCAGCCTTGGGTCGCGGGCAGATACGCAGTATTTT
many	TRBV9	TRBD2	TRBJ2-3	16	CASSVALAGATDTQYF	TGTGCCAGCAGCGTAGCCTTAGCGGGAGCCACAGATACGCAGTATTTT
.	TRBV6-2/TRBV6-3	TRBD1	TRBJ2-6	15	CASSYDRVGANVLTF	TGTGCCAGCAGTTACGACAGGGTGGGGGCCAACGTCCTGACTTTC
many	TRBV12-3/TRBV12-4	TRBD2	TRBJ2-1	17	CASSLVRGLAGANEQFF	TGTGCCAGCAGTTTAGTCAGGGGACTAGCGGGAGCCAATGAGCAGTTCTTC
.	TRBV6-5	.	TRBJ2-2	12	CAGRDITGELFF	TGTGCCGGCCGGGACATCACCGGGGAGCTGTTTTTT
many	TRBV29-1	.	TRBJ1-1	12	CSAWDKKTEAFF	TGCAGCGCCTGGGACAAGAAGACTGAAGCTTTCTTT
few	TRBV28	.	TRBJ2-1	18	CASSFYRSAIRGYNEQFF	TGTGCCAGCAGTTTCTATCGGTCCGCAATACGGGGCTACAATGAGCAGTTCTTC
many	TRBV12-3/TRBV12-4	TRBD2	TRBJ2-1	15	CASSFRSSGYNEQFF	TGTGCCAGCAGTTTTCGGTCTAGCGGGTACAATGAGCAGTTCTTC
.	TRBV7-9	.	TRBJ2-1	14	CASSLAGEGAEQFF	TGTGCCAGCAGCTTAGCAGGTGAGGGTGCTGAGCAGTTCTTC
.	TRBV9	TRBD1	TRBJ1-6	16	CASSAFSGQSNSPLHF	TGTGCCAGCAGCGCTTTTTCGGGACAGAGTAATTCACCCCTCCACTTT
few	TRBV5-6	TRBD1	TRBJ2-7	17	CASSLTGGATGRYEQYF	TGTGCCAGCAGCCTGACAGGGGGCGCGACGGGAAGATACGAGCAGTACTTC
few	TRBV6-2/TRBV6-3	.	TRBJ2-6	17	CASSSGTPGSGANVLTF	TGTGCCAGCAGTTCCGGGACGCCAGGCTCTGGGGCCAACGTCCTGACTTTC
.	TRBV7-3	TRBD2	TRBJ2-1	15	CASSLTGGSMDEQFF	TGTGCCAGCAGCTTAACGGGGGGGAGTATGGATGAGCAGTTCTTC
few	TRBV6-1	TRBD2	TRBJ2-7	14	CASSGNLKVDEQYF	TGTGCCAGTAGCGGGAACTTGAAGGTAGACGAGCAGTACTTC
.	TRBV10-3	TRBD1	TRBJ2-7	13	CAITRDRGYEQYF	TGTGCCATCACCCGAGACAGGGGCTACGAGCAGTACTTC
few	TRBV7-2	TRBD1	TRBJ2-5	21	CASSRDRAGSGPWGYQETQYF	TGTGCCAGCAGCCGGGACAGGGCGGGGAGCGGGCCATGGGGGTACCAAGAGACCCAGTACTTC
many	TRBV29-1	.	TRBJ2-1	11	CSVIGANEQFF	TGCAGCGTGATCGGGGCGAATGAGCAGTTCTTC
few	TRBV7-7	TRBD2	TRBJ2-2	18	CASSSSPTSGRGTGELFF	TGTGCTAGCAGCTCCAGCCCTACTAGCGGGAGGGGCACCGGGGAGCTGTTTTTT
many	TRBV4-2	.	TRBJ2-5	16	CASSQRVGAPEETQYF	TGTGCCAGCAGCCAAAGGGTCGGGGCACCTGAAGAGACCCAGTACTTC
many	TRBV29-1	.	TRBJ1-3	13	CSVDGGLGNTIYF	TGCAGCGTTGATGGGGGGCTTGGAAACACCATATATTTT
many	TRBV28	.	TRBJ2-1	19	CASSLTGTAGWSSYNEQFF	TGTGCCAGCAGTTTAACCGGGACCGCCGGTTGGAGCTCCTACAATGAGCAGTTCTTC
.	TRBV4-2	TRBD2	TRBJ2-1	17	CASGPRTSVISYNEQFF	TGTGCCAGCGGCCCCCGGACTAGCGTGATCTCCTACAATGAGCAGTTCTTC
.	TRBV7-9	TRBD1	TRBJ2-3	16	CASTRPGQGYTDTQYF	TGTGCCAGCACCCGACCGGGACAGGGGTACACAGATACGCAGTATTTT
many	TRBV28	.	TRBJ2-5	11	CASLRGETQYF	TGTGCCAGCCTACGGGGGGAGACCCAGTACTTC
.	TRBV5-1	.	TRBJ2-1	13	CASSIVGLNEQFF	TGCGCCAGCAGCATAGTAGGTTTGAATGAGCAGTTCTTC
.	TRBV6-5	TRBD1	TRBJ2-7	15	CASSNVRTGGTEQYF	TGTGCCAGCAGTAACGTTAGGACAGGGGGGACCGAGCAGTACTTC